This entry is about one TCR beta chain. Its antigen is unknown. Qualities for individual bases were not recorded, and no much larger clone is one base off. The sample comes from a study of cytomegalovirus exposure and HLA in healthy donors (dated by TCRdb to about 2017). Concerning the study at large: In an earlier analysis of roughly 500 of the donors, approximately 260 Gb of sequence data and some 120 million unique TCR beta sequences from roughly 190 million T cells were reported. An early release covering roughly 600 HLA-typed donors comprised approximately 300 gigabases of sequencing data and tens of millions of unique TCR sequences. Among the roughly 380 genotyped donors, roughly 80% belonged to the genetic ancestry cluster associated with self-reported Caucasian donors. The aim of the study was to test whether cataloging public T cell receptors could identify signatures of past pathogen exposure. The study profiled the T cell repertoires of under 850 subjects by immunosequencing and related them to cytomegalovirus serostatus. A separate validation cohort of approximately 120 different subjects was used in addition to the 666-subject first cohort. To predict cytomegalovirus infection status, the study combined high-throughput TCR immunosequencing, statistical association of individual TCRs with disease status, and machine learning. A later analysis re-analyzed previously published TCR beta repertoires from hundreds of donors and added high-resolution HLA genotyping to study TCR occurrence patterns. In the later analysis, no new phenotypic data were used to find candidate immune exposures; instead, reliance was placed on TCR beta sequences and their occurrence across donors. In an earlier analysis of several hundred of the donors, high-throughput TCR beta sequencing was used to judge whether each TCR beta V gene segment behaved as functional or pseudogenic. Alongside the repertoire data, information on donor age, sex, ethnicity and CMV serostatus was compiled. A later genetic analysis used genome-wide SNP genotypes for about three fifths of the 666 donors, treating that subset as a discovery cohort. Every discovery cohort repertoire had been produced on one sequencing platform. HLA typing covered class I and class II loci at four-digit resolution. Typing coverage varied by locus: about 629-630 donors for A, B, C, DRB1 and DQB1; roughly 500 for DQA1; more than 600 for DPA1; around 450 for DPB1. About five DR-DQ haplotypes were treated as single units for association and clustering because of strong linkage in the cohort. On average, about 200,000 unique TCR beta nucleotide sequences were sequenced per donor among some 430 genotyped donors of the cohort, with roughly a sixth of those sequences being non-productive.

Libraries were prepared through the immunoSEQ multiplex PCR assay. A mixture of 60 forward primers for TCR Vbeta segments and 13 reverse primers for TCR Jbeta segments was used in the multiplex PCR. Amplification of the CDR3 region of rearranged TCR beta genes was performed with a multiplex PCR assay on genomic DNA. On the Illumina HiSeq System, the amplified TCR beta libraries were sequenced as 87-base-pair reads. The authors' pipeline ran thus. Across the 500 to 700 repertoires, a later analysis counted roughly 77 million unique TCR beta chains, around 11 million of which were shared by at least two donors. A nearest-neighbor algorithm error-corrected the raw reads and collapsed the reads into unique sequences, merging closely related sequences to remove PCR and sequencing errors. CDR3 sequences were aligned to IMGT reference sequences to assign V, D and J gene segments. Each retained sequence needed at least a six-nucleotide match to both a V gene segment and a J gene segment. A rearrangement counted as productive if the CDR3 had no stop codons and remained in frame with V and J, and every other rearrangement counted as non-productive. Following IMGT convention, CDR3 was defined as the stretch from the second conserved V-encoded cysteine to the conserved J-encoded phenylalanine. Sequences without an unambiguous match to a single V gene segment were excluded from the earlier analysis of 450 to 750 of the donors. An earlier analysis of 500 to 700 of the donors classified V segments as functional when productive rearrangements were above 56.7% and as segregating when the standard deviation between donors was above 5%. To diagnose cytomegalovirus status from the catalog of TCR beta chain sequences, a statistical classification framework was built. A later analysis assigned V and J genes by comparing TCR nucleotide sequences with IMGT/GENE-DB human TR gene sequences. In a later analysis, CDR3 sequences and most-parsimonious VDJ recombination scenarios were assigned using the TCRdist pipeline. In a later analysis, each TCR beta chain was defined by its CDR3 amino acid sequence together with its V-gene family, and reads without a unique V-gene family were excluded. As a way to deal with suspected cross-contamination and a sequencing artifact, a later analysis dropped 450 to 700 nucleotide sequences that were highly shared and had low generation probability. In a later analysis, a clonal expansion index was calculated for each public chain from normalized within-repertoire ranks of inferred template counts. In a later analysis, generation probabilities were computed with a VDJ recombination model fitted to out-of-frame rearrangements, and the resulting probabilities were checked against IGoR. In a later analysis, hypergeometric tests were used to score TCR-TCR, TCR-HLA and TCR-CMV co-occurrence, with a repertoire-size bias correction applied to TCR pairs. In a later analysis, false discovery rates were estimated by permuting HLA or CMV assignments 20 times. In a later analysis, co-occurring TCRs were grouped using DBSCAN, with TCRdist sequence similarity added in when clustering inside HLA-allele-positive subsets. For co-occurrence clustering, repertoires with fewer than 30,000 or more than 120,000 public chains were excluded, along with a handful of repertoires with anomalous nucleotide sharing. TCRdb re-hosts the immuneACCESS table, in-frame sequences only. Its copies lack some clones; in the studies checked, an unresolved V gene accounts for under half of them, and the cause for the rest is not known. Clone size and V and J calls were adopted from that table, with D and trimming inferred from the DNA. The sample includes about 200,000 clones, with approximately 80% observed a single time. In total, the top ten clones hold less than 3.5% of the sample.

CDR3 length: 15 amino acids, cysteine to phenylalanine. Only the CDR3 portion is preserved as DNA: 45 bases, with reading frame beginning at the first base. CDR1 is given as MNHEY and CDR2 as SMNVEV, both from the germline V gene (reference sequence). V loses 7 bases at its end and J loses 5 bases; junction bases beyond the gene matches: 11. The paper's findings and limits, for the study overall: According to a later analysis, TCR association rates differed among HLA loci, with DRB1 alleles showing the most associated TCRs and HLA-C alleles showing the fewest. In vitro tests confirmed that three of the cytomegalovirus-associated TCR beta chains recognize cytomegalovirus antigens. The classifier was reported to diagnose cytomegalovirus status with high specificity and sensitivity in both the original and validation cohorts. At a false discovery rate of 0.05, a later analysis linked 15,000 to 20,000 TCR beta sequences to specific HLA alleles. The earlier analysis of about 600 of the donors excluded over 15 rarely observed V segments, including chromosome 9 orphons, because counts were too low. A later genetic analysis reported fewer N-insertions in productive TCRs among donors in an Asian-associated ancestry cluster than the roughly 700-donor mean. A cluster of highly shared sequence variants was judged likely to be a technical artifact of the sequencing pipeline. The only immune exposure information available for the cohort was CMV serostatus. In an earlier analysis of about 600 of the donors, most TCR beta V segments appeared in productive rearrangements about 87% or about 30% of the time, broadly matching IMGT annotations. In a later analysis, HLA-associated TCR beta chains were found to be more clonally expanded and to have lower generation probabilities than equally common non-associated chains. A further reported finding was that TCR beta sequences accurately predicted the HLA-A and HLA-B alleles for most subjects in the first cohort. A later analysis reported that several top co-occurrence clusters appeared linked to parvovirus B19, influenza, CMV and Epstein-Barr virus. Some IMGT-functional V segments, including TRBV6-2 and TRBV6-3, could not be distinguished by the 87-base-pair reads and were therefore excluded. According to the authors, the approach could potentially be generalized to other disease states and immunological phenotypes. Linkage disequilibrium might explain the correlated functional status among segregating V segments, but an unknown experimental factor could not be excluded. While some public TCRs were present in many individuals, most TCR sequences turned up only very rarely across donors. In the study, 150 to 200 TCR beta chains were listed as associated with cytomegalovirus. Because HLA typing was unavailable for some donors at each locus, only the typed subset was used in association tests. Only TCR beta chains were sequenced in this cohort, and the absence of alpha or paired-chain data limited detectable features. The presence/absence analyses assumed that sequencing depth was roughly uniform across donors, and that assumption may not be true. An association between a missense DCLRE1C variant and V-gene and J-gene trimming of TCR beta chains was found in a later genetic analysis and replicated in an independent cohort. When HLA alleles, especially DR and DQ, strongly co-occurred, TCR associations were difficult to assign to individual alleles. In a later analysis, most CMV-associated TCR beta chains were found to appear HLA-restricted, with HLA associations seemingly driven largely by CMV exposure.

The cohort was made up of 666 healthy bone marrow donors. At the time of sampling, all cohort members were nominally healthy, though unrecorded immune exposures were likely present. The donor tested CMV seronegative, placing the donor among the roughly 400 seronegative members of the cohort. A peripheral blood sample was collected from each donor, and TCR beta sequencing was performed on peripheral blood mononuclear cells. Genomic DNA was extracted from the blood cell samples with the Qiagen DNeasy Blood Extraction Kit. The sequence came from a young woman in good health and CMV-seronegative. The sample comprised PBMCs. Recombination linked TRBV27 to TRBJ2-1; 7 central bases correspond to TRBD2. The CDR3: CASTHSGGRNNEQFF. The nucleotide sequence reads TGTGCCAGCACCCACTCCGGGGGGAGGAACAATGAGCAGTTCTTC.